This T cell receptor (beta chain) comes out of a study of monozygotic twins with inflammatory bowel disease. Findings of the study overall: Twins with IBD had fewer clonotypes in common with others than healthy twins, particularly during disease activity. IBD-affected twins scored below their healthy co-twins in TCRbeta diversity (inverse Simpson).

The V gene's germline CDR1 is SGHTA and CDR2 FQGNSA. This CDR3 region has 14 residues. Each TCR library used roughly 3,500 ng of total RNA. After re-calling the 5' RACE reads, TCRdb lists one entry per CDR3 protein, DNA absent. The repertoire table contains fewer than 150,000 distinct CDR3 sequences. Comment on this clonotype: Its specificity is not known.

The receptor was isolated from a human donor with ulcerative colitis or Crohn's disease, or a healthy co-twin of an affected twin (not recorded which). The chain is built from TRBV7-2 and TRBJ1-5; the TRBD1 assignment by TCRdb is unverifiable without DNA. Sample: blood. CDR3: CASSFRQGDQPQHF.